This is a list of T cell receptor beta chains from one sample in a study of T cell changes during pregnancy in multiple sclerosis. This table comes from immunoSEQ multiplex PCR, and its TCRdb copy is limited to in-frame clones, with some not included. The table shows roughly 35,000 clones, with approximately 85% occurring only once. Sequences were derived from CD4+ T cells from peripheral blood mononuclear cells, sampled before pregnancy. The source is a female donor with multiple sclerosis, enrolled in a pregnancy study. The CDR3 runs from the conserved cysteine through the conserved F or W. The D gene is left open where the match is weak. Size is stated for part of the rows, as once, few or many counts, or as a class when the clone is expanded.

v_call: TRBV7-9
clone_size: .
j_call: TRBJ2-5
d_call: .
cdr3_nt: TGTGCCAGCAGCCCCTCTCTTGTCTCCGGGGAGACCCAGTACTTC
cdr3_aa: CASSPSLVSGETQYF

v_call: TRBV9
clone_size: .
j_call: TRBJ2-5
d_call: .
cdr3_nt: TGTGCCAGCAGCGTAGGGGACTACCAAGAGACCCAGTACTTC
cdr3_aa: CASSVGDYQETQYF

v_call: TRBV6-6
clone_size: once
j_call: TRBJ2-7
d_call: TRBD2
cdr3_nt: TGTGCCAGCCGGACTAGCGGCTTCTACGAGCAGTACTTC
cdr3_aa: CASRTSGFYEQYF

v_call: TRBV6-5
clone_size: .
j_call: TRBJ2-1
d_call: .
cdr3_nt: TGTGCCAGCAGTTCAACCGGGGGTTACAATGAGCAGTTCTTC
cdr3_aa: CASSSTGGYNEQFF

v_call: TRBV28
clone_size: .
j_call: TRBJ1-4
d_call: .
cdr3_nt: TGTGCCAGCAGTTTGTCCGGACAGACTAATGAAAAACTGTTTTTT
cdr3_aa: CASSLSGQTNEKLFF

v_call: TRBV9
clone_size: .
j_call: TRBJ2-3
d_call: .
cdr3_nt: TGTGCCAGCAGCGTAGGGGGGACAACGCGCACAGATACGCAGTATTTT
cdr3_aa: CASSVGGTTRTDTQYF

v_call: TRBV12-5
clone_size: .
j_call: TRBJ2-2
d_call: .
cdr3_nt: TGTGCTAGTGGTTTGCGGGGGACGGACACCGGGGAGCTGTTTTTT
cdr3_aa: CASGLRGTDTGELFF

v_call: TRBV10-1
clone_size: .
j_call: TRBJ2-3
d_call: TRBD2
cdr3_nt: TGCGCCAGCAGTAAATCCCCAGGACTAGCGGGATCAGATACGCAGTATTTT
cdr3_aa: CASSKSPGLAGSDTQYF

v_call: TRBV11-2
clone_size: .
j_call: TRBJ2-5
d_call: TRBD1
cdr3_nt: TGTGCCAGCAGCTTAGGGGGGACAGGGGGCTTGAGAGAGACCCAGTACTTC
cdr3_aa: CASSLGGTGGLRETQYF

v_call: TRBV19
clone_size: few
j_call: TRBJ1-1
d_call: TRBD1
cdr3_nt: TGTGCCAGTAGTCCGACAGGGTGGAGGAACACTGAAGCTTTCTTT
cdr3_aa: CASSPTGWRNTEAFF

v_call: TRBV28
clone_size: few
j_call: TRBJ1-1
d_call: .
cdr3_nt: TGTGCCAGCAGAGGTCAGGGTCCACTTGAAGCTTTCTTT
cdr3_aa: CASRGQGPLEAFF

v_call: TRBV7-2
clone_size: .
j_call: TRBJ1-1
d_call: .
cdr3_nt: TGTGCCAGCAGCCGAATCACCGACAGGTGGAACACTGAAGCTTTCTTT
cdr3_aa: CASSRITDRWNTEAFF

v_call: TRBV19
clone_size: .
j_call: TRBJ1-5
d_call: .
cdr3_nt: TGTGCCAGTAGTCCCGGACTCAATCAGCCCCAGCATTTT
cdr3_aa: CASSPGLNQPQHF

v_call: TRBV7-2
clone_size: .
j_call: TRBJ2-7
d_call: .
cdr3_nt: TGTGCCAGCAGCCTTAGGACTGGGAGCTCCTACGAGCAGTACTTC
cdr3_aa: CASSLRTGSSYEQYF

v_call: TRBV9
clone_size: few
j_call: TRBJ1-1
d_call: .
cdr3_nt: TGTGCCAGCAGCCCCCGCCAGGGGACGAACACTGAAGCTTTCTTT
cdr3_aa: CASSPRQGTNTEAFF

v_call: TRBV9
clone_size: few
j_call: TRBJ2-1
d_call: TRBD2
cdr3_nt: TGTGCCAGCAGCGTAAGGCTAGCGGGAGATGGGGAGCAGTTCTTC
cdr3_aa: CASSVRLAGDGEQFF

v_call: TRBV5-4
clone_size: .
j_call: TRBJ2-1
d_call: .
cdr3_nt: TGTGCCAGCAGCTTGGGGGGCGGCGCTGAGCAGTTCTTC
cdr3_aa: CASSLGGGAEQFF

v_call: TRBV28
clone_size: .
j_call: TRBJ2-7
d_call: TRBD1
cdr3_nt: TGTGCCAGCAGTACAGGGGCCAGCTACGAGCAGTACTTC
cdr3_aa: CASSTGASYEQYF

v_call: TRBV5-6
clone_size: .
j_call: TRBJ1-1
d_call: TRBD1
cdr3_nt: TGTGCCAGCAGCTTGACAGGGGGCGCATCAACTGAAGCTTTCTTT
cdr3_aa: CASSLTGGASTEAFF

v_call: TRBV27
clone_size: .
j_call: TRBJ2-5
d_call: TRBD1
cdr3_nt: TGTGCCAGCAGTCCGTCGGACAGGTCCGAAGAGACCCAGTACTTC
cdr3_aa: CASSPSDRSEETQYF

v_call: TRBV9
clone_size: .
j_call: TRBJ1-3
d_call: .
cdr3_nt: TGTGCCAGCAGCTCTCAGCCGGGGGGCGAGGTATATTTT
cdr3_aa: CASSSQPGGEVYF

v_call: TRBV7-8
clone_size: .
j_call: TRBJ1-1
d_call: .
cdr3_nt: TGTGCCAGCAGCTTAAGGTGGCAGGGAGGGGCTGAAGCTTTCTTT
cdr3_aa: CASSLRWQGGAEAFF

v_call: TRBV19
clone_size: once
j_call: TRBJ2-3
d_call: TRBD2
cdr3_nt: TGTGCCAGTAGTACCCCGATAGCGGGAGGCGGGGATACGCAGTATTTT
cdr3_aa: CASSTPIAGGGDTQYF

v_call: TRBV7-2
clone_size: .
j_call: TRBJ2-1
d_call: TRBD2
cdr3_nt: TGTGCCAGCAGCTCCGGACTAGCGTGGAATGAGCAGTTCTTC
cdr3_aa: CASSSGLAWNEQFF

v_call: TRBV5-8
clone_size: once
j_call: TRBJ2-5
d_call: .
cdr3_nt: TGTGCCAGCAGCTCGTTAACAGCCACCCAGGGGGAGACCCAGTACTTC
cdr3_aa: CASSSLTATQGETQYF

v_call: TRBV19
clone_size: .
j_call: TRBJ2-7
d_call: TRBD1
cdr3_nt: TGTGCCAGTAGTATAAAGGCAGGGGGCAGCTACGAGCAGTACTTC
cdr3_aa: CASSIKAGGSYEQYF

v_call: TRBV2
clone_size: .
j_call: TRBJ2-1
d_call: TRBD2
cdr3_nt: TGTGCCAGTGAACTAGCGGAGTTCAATGAGCAGTTCTTC
cdr3_aa: CASELAEFNEQFF

v_call: TRBV7-8
clone_size: .
j_call: TRBJ2-2
d_call: .
cdr3_nt: TGTGCCAGCAGCTCCCTTTGGGGAGAAGGGACCGGGGAGCTGTTTTTT
cdr3_aa: CASSSLWGEGTGELFF

v_call: TRBV11-2
clone_size: .
j_call: TRBJ2-1
d_call: .
cdr3_nt: TGTGCCAGCAGCTTAGTTTGGCGGGATCGTTACAATGAGCAGTTCTTC
cdr3_aa: CASSLVWRDRYNEQFF

v_call: TRBV28
clone_size: .
j_call: TRBJ1-5
d_call: .
cdr3_nt: TGTGCCAGCAGGTGGAAACGTGAGGACAGTCCATGGATTGATCAGCCCCAGCATTTT
cdr3_aa: CASRWKREDSPWIDQPQHF

v_call: TRBV30
clone_size: once
j_call: TRBJ1-2
d_call: TRBD1
cdr3_nt: TGTGCCTGGAGTATCCAGACAGGGTCTCATGGCTACACCTTC
cdr3_aa: CAWSIQTGSHGYTF

v_call: TRBV4-2
clone_size: .
j_call: TRBJ2-7
d_call: TRBD2
cdr3_nt: TGTGCCAGCAGCCAAGTAAGTTCAGGACTAGCTCTATACGAGCAGTACTTC
cdr3_aa: CASSQVSSGLALYEQYF

v_call: TRBV28
clone_size: .
j_call: TRBJ1-2
d_call: .
cdr3_nt: TGTGCCAGCAGTTTGTCCAGGGGTTGGGGCTACACCTTC
cdr3_aa: CASSLSRGWGYTF

v_call: TRBV6-1
clone_size: .
j_call: TRBJ2-1
d_call: .
cdr3_nt: TGTGCCAGCAGACTAAGCTCCTACAATGAGCAGTTCTTC
cdr3_aa: CASRLSSYNEQFF

v_call: TRBV5-4
clone_size: .
j_call: TRBJ2-1
d_call: .
cdr3_nt: TGTGCCAGCAGCTTGGGGGCCCCCGGGAGCGTCCAATCCTACAATGAGCAGTTCTTC
cdr3_aa: CASSLGAPGSVQSYNEQFF

v_call: TRBV7-9
clone_size: .
j_call: TRBJ1-3
d_call: TRBD1
cdr3_nt: TGTGCCCCCGAGGACAGGATTTATGGAAACACCATATATTTT
cdr3_aa: CAPEDRIYGNTIYF

v_call: TRBV7-2
clone_size: .
j_call: TRBJ2-3
d_call: .
cdr3_nt: TGTGCCAGCAGCCCGGGGGGCGGGAGATCAGATACGCAGTATTTT
cdr3_aa: CASSPGGGRSDTQYF

v_call: TRBV2
clone_size: once
j_call: TRBJ2-4
d_call: .
cdr3_nt: TGTGCCAGCAGGCCCCAGGGGCACAAAAACATTCAGTACTTC
cdr3_aa: CASRPQGHKNIQYF

v_call: TRBV7-3
clone_size: .
j_call: TRBJ2-3
d_call: TRBD2
cdr3_nt: TGTGCCAGCAGCTTAACCGGGACTAGCGGGAGGGCCCCGCTTCGGACAGATACGCAGTATTTT
cdr3_aa: CASSLTGTSGRAPLRTDTQYF

v_call: TRBV18
clone_size: once
j_call: TRBJ1-2
d_call: .
cdr3_nt: TGTGCCAGCTCACCGGCACGGACAGATAGAGTGAGTGGCTACACCTTC
cdr3_aa: CASSPARTDRVSGYTF

v_call: TRBV2
clone_size: .
j_call: TRBJ2-3
d_call: .
cdr3_nt: TGTGCCAGCAGTGAATCCGGAGATACGCAGTATTTT
cdr3_aa: CASSESGDTQYF

v_call: TRBV19
clone_size: few
j_call: TRBJ2-7
d_call: .
cdr3_nt: TGTGCCAGTAGTATCCAGGGATCCTACGAGCAGTACTTC
cdr3_aa: CASSIQGSYEQYF

v_call: TRBV11-2
clone_size: few
j_call: TRBJ2-7
d_call: TRBD2
cdr3_nt: TGTGCCAGCAGGACTAGCGGGAGGGCCCGAACCGCCTACGAGCAGTACTTC
cdr3_aa: CASRTSGRARTAYEQYF

v_call: TRBV20-1
clone_size: .
j_call: TRBJ2-5
d_call: .
cdr3_nt: TGCAGTGCTCATTCGAGGGAGACCCAGTACTTC
cdr3_aa: CSAHSRETQYF

v_call: TRBV7-3
clone_size: few
j_call: TRBJ1-1
d_call: .
cdr3_nt: TGTGCCAGCAGCTTATCTAGGTTGAACACTGAAGCTTTCTTT
cdr3_aa: CASSLSRLNTEAFF

v_call: TRBV2
clone_size: .
j_call: TRBJ1-1
d_call: .
cdr3_nt: TGTGCCAGCAGTGAAATTGGGGGGAGATATACTGAAGCTTTCTTT
cdr3_aa: CASSEIGGRYTEAFF

v_call: TRBV21-1
clone_size: .
j_call: TRBJ2-2
d_call: .
cdr3_nt: TGTGCCAGCAGCTTATCACAGGGATTCGCGAACACCGGGGAGCTGTTTTTT
cdr3_aa: CASSLSQGFANTGELFF

v_call: TRBV18
clone_size: .
j_call: TRBJ2-7
d_call: .
cdr3_nt: TGTGCCAGCTCACCACGCAGTGATCATGCCGAGCAGTACTTC
cdr3_aa: CASSPRSDHAEQYF

v_call: TRBV4-1
clone_size: .
j_call: TRBJ1-1
d_call: .
cdr3_nt: TGCGCCAGCAGCCAAGTAGTCCAGGGAAGAAGAGCTGAAGCTTTCTTT
cdr3_aa: CASSQVVQGRRAEAFF